What follows are 30 T cell receptor beta chains derived from one specimen sequenced in a study of blood T cell repertoires in COVID-19. Produced via immunoSEQ multiplex PCR; TCRdb's table is partial and in-frame only. The table records about 61,000 clones, 70% to 90% of them present only once. Sequencing used peripheral blood. These receptors were taken from a human donor in a cohort sampled during active COVID-19.

The chain uses TRBV5-1 and TRBJ2-1; possible D gene TRBD2, 6 bases. Germline lookup yields CDR1 SGHRS and CDR2 YFSETQ. The CDR3 loop spans 16 amino acids. V was trimmed by 2 bases and J by 3 bases, leaving 15 bases between them. CDR3 in amino acids: CASSLLASAGYNEQFF. CDR3 nucleotide sequence: TGCGCCAGCAGCTTATTAGCGTCAGCGGGCTACAATGAGCAGTTCTTC.

The V call is TRBV19, the J call TRBJ1-5; D gene uncertain. V lost 5 bases and J 1 base, leaving 9 bases between the germline ends. Germline V gives CDR1 LNHDA, CDR2 SQIVND (reference sequence). CDR3 length: 14 residues. The CDR3 DNA is TGTGCCAGTAGTGTCAGCGGCAGCAATCAGCCCCAGCATTTT. This sequence encodes CASSVSGSNQPQHF. Combining the CDR3 with reference TRBV19 and TRBJ1-5 gives the whole variable domain DGGITQSPKYLFRKEGQNVTLSCEQNLNHDAMYWYRQDPGQGLRLIYYSQIVNDFQKGDIAEGYSVSREKKESFPLTVTSAQKNPTAFYLCASSVSGSNQPQHFGDGTRLSIL.

This chain uses TRBV27 with TRBJ1-5; 7 bases line up with TRBD1. V was pared by 7 bases and J by 0 bases, with 9 bases of the junction left unmatched. The germline V gene has CDR1 MNHEY and CDR2 SMNVEV (reference sequence). This CDR3 is 16 amino acids long. The CDR3, as DNA: TGTGCCAGCAAGGGGGCCGGGACAGATAGCAATCAGCCCCAGCATTTT. Translated: CASKGAGTDSNQPQHF.

The count of this clone is one. This sequence joins TRBV2 and TRBJ2-3, with a possible D match to TRBD1 (6 bases). Germline values: CDR1 SNHLY, CDR2 FYNNEI. The V gene lost 2 bases and the J gene lost 1 base, with 10 bases spanning the gap. CDR3 size: 15 residues. CDR3 loop: CASSESGAGTDTQYF. In DNA, the CDR3 is TGTGCCAGCAGTGAATCAGGGGCTGGCACAGATACGCAGTATTTT.

The rearrangement joins TRBV6-5 to TRBJ1-1; D call uncertain. Germline V CDR1 and CDR2: MNHEY, SVGAGI. This CDR3 region has 15 residues. V lost 7 bases to trimming and J lost 6 bases, with 21 bases between them. The chain's CDR3 is CASTRGEDLESEAFF. The CDR3 DNA follows: TGTGCCAGCACAAGAGGAGAAGACCTTGAATCTGAAGCTTTCTTT.

The genes are TRBV10-1 and TRBJ2-1, with 11 bases lining up with TRBD2. Germline loops: CDR1 WNHNN, CDR2 SYGVQD (reference sequence). V was pared by 4 bases and J by 9 bases, with 8 bases of the junction left unmatched. This CDR3 comprises 15 residues. The CDR3 DNA is TGCGCCAGCAGTGCACTAGCGGGAGTGGAGTCTGAGCAGTTCTTC. Amino acid sequence: CASSALAGVESEQFF.

The rearrangement joins TRBV7-2 to TRBJ2-7; 9 nucleotides match TRBD2. Germline-derived CDR1 and CDR2 are SGHTA and FQGNSA. Trimming removed 4 bases from V and 5 bases from J; junction bases left unmatched: 9. CDR3 length: 15 amino acids. This chain's CDR3 is CASSSGLALRDEQYF. CDR3 nucleotides: TGTGCCAGCAGCTCGGGACTAGCCTTGAGGGACGAGCAGTACTTC.

The chain employs TRBV18 and TRBJ2-7; D might be TRBD1 (6 bases). There are 14 residues in the CDR3. The V end was cut by 3 bases, the J end by 6 bases, with 15 bases between. CDR1 is KGHSH and CDR2 is LQKENI in the germline V gene. This chain's CDR3 is CASSPPWTVGEQYF. For the CDR3, the DNA is TGTGCCAGCTCACCCCCCTGGACAGTCGGCGAGCAGTACTTC.

The genes are TRBV7-9 and TRBJ2-1; TRBD2 aligns across 8 bases. The length of the CDR3 is 17 residues. Germline CDR1 reads SEHNR; CDR2 reads FQNEAQ (reference sequence). V shed 1 base and J 8 bases; nucleotides not matched to a gene: 13. CDR3 in amino acids: CASSLVLSSGPSDEQFF. Here the CDR3 DNA reads TGTGCCAGCAGCTTAGTTTTGTCTAGCGGGCCTTCGGATGAGCAGTTCTTC.

This clone occurred a few times. CDR3 protein: CASSQELVAASGDLETQYF. The CDR3 DNA follows: TGTGCCAGCAGCCAAGAACTGGTAGCGGCTAGCGGGGACTTGGAGACCCAGTACTTC. The genes are TRBV4-2 and TRBJ2-5, with 9 bases fitting TRBD2. Germline values: CDR1 LGHNA, CDR2 YNFKEQ. CDR3 length equals 19 residues. Trimming took 0 bases from V and 5 from J; bases not matched to a gene: 16.

V gene TRBV6-5 combines with J gene TRBJ1-1, with D unresolved. V gave up 0 bases and J gave up 1 base, with 12 bases separating them. This CDR3 is built from 16 residues. From germline, CDR1 is MNHEY and CDR2 SVGAGI. The CDR3 loop reads CASSYSTKAGNTEAFF. CDR3 nucleotides: TGTGCCAGCAGTTACTCGACGAAGGCGGGGAACACTGAAGCTTTCTTT.

The chain has TRBV19 and TRBJ2-1, with no clear D. CDR3 length: 16 residues. In germline, CDR1 is LNHDA, CDR2 SQIVND (reference sequence). Trimming stripped 1 base from V and 0 bases from J, with 10 bases between. The CDR3 spells CASSIGQRSSYNEQFF. The CDR3 bases are TGTGCCAGTAGTATAGGGCAGAGGAGCTCCTACAATGAGCAGTTCTTC. Supplemented by reference TRBV19 and TRBJ2-1, the full variable domain reads DGGITQSPKYLFRKEGQNVTLSCEQNLNHDAMYWYRQDPGQGLRLIYYSQIVNDFQKGDIAEGYSVSREKKESFPLTVTSAQKNPTAFYLCASSIGQRSSYNEQFFGPGTRLTVL.

The gene calls are TRBV5-4 and TRBJ1-1; tentatively, D is TRBD1 (6 bases). Germline loops: CDR1 SGHNT, CDR2 YYREEE (reference sequence). This CDR3 is 14 amino acids long. V gave up 4 bases and J gave up 4 bases, with 14 bases separating them. CDR3 DNA: TGTGCCAGCAGCAACAGGGAAGAGTTCACTGAAGCTTTCTTT. Translation: CASSNREEFTEAFF.

V usage is TRBV4-2 and J usage is TRBJ2-7; no reliable D call. The CDR3 runs to 12 residues. Looked up from germline, CDR1 is LGHNA and CDR2 is YNFKEQ. V lost 5 bases and J 5 bases, leaving 10 bases between the germline ends. The CDR3 DNA is TGTGCCAGCAGCGAAATATCGGACGAGCAGTACTTC. The encoded protein is CASSEISDEQYF.

The V call is TRBV30, the J call TRBJ1-3, with TRBD1 matching 7 bases. Germline V gene data show CDR1 as GTSNPN and CDR2 as SVGIG (reference sequence). The CDR3 length is 14 residues. Trimming at V came to 0 bases and at J to 7 bases, leaving 6 bases not matched to a gene. The CDR3: CAWSVTVRGNTIYF. CDR3 nucleotide sequence: TGTGCCTGGAGTGTAACTGTCAGGGGGAACACCATATATTTT.

This clone appeared a single time. The chain links TRBV25-1 to TRBJ1-5; D is perhaps TRBD1 (5 bases). The CDR3 loop spans 15 amino acids. V dropped 4 bases and J dropped 2 bases, with 12 bases sitting between them. Germline CDR1 MGHDK, CDR2 SYGVNS. The CDR3 loop reads CASSGAGSGNQPQHF. For the CDR3, the DNA is TGTGCCAGCAGTGGGGCAGGGTCGGGCAATCAGCCCCAGCATTTT.

This CDR3 reads CASSSPGQGATYGYTF. The CDR3 region has the DNA TGCGCCAGCAGCTCTCCCGGACAGGGAGCTACCTATGGCTACACCTTC. This chain links TRBV4-3 with TRBJ1-2, with 8 bases aligning to TRBD1. CDR1 LGHNA and CDR2 YSLEER come from the germline V gene. The CDR3 runs 16 residues. The junction had 12 bases not matched to a gene; V was cut back by 5 bases and J by 4 bases.

The rearrangement links TRBV2 to TRBJ1-2; maybe TRBD1 (5 bases). The germline CDR1 and CDR2 sequences are SNHLY and FYNNEI. The CDR3 is 13 amino acids. Trimming removed 4 bases from V and 4 bases from J, with 10 bases in between. CDR3 bases: TGTGCCAGCAGTGGCGACAGACTCTATGGCTACACCTTC. Amino acid sequence: CASSGDRLYGYTF.

This clone was found once. The rearrangement joins TRBV28 to TRBJ2-6; 7 bases are a match to TRBD2. J lost 0 bases, V lost 8 bases, and 10 bases had no gene match. CDR3 length equals 17 residues. Germline loops: CDR1 MDHEN, CDR2 SYDVKM. Here the CDR3 DNA reads TGTGCCAGCCATCCGAGAAGGGAGGGCTCTGGGGCCAACGTCCTGACTTTC. This gives the protein CASHPRREGSGANVLTF.

This sequence joins TRBV13 and TRBJ1-1; D may be TRBD1 (5 bases). The CDR3 is 12 amino acids. Germline values: CDR1 PRHDT, CDR2 FYEKMQ (reference sequence). Trimming pared 10 bases from V and 8 bases from J, leaving 17 bases between. The CDR3 sequence: CATQYSRGEAFF. CDR3 sequence (DNA): TGTGCCACCCAATACTCACGGGGGGAAGCTTTCTTT.

V usage is TRBV10-3 and J usage is TRBJ1-1; a possible D gene is TRBD1 (6 bases). CDR1 and CDR2 from the germline V gene are ENHRY and SYGVKD. The CDR3 contains 15 residues. Trimming removed 2 bases from V and 1 base from J, with 11 bases in between. As DNA, the CDR3 is TGTGCCATCAGTGAGCCCCAGACAGGGAACACTGAAGCTTTCTTT. Amino acid sequence: CAISEPQTGNTEAFF.

The chain is built from TRBV19 and TRBJ2-1; no clear D gene. Per germline, CDR1 LNHDA and CDR2 SQIVND (reference sequence). This CDR3 region has 13 residues. Trimming pared 1 base from V and 8 bases from J, leaving 9 bases between. CDR3 amino acids: CASSIVVAYEQFF. CDR3 in DNA: TGTGCCAGTAGTATAGTAGTAGCCTATGAGCAGTTCTTC.

This clone appeared a single time. The V gene is TRBV9, the J gene TRBJ1-2; TRBD1 might be the D (5 bases). Trimming shortened V by 1 base and J by 1 base, and 11 bases separated the two germline ends. Germline V gene data show CDR1 as SGDLS and CDR2 as YYNGEE. The length of the CDR3 is 15 residues. DNA of the CDR3: TGTGCCAGCAGCGTATCGACAGATCGTAACTATGGCTACACCTTC. Translation gives CASSVSTDRNYGYTF. The whole variable domain, remainder taken from reference TRBV9 and TRBJ1-2, is DSGVTQTPKHLITATGQRVTLRCSPRSGDLSVYWYQQSLDQGLQFLIQYYNGEERAKGNILERFSAQQFPDLHSELNLSSLELGDSALYFCASSVSTDRNYGYTFGSGTRLTVV.

V is TRBV19 and J is TRBJ1-1, with D maybe TRBD1 (5 bases). Trimming removed 3 bases at V and 6 bases at J, with 8 bases between. The CDR3 covers 12 residues. The germline CDR1 and CDR2 sequences are LNHDA and SQIVND (reference sequence). DNA for the CDR3: TGTGCCAGTAGTATCGGAGGGGCTGAAGCTTTCTTT. This encodes CASSIGGAEAFF.

This chain joins TRBV29-1 and TRBJ2-1; a weak D match, TRBD2 (5 bases). V lost 5 bases and J lost 3, with 14 bases in between. This CDR3 spans 14 amino acids. Germline V gene sequence: CDR1 SQVTM, CDR2 ANQGSEA. CDR3 nucleotides: TGCAGCGTTTCTAGCCCCTCTCGCTACAATGAGCAGTTCTTC. Translation gives CSVSSPSRYNEQFF.

V gene TRBV6-5 combines with J gene TRBJ1-3; the match to TRBD1 covers 9 bases. The J segment lost 1 base and the V segment lost 10 bases, leaving 8 bases of the junction unmatched. The CDR3 runs to 15 residues. Germline CDR1 reads MNHEY; CDR2 reads SVGAGI. CDR3 sequence (DNA): TGTGCCACCGTTACAGGGGGCACTTCTGGAAACACCATATATTTT. Protein: CATVTGGTSGNTIYF.

In this sample, this clone turned up a few times. This chain connects TRBV6-2 or TRBV6-3 to TRBJ2-3; 12 bases agree with TRBD2. The CDR3 covers 15 residues. V gave up 6 bases and J gave up 5 bases; unmatched junction bases: 6. CDR1 MNHEY and CDR2 SVGEGT come from the germline V gene. The CDR3 nucleotides read TGTGCCAGCAGCCGACTAGCGGGAGTGAGAGATACGCAGTATTTT. This translates into CASSRLAGVRDTQYF.

This rearrangement joins TRBV7-9 to TRBJ1-1; 7 positions agree with TRBD1. Germline values: CDR1 SEHNR, CDR2 FQNEAQ (reference sequence). The CDR3 sequence is 13 residues long. J was trimmed by 6 bases and V by 1 base; bases with no gene match: 2. The CDR3 sequence is CASSLDRGPEAFF. CDR3 nucleotide sequence: TGTGCCAGCAGCTTAGACAGGGGCCCTGAAGCTTTCTTT.

CDR3 sequence: CASSPSTEAFF. The DNA of the CDR3 is TGTGCCAGCAGCCCGAGCACTGAAGCTTTCTTT. The chain is built from TRBV6-6 and TRBJ1-1; D ambiguous. The CDR3 runs 11 residues. Germline V gene sequence: CDR1 MNHNY, CDR2 SVGAGI (reference sequence). V was shortened by 6 bases and J by 4 bases, with 6 bases between the two germline ends.

The J gene is TRBJ2-1, the V gene TRBV7-9; 7 bases line up with TRBD1. This CDR3 contains 15 residues. Germline values: CDR1 SEHNR, CDR2 FQNEAQ (reference sequence). After removal of 5 bases from V and 5 bases from J, the junction contained 9 bases not matched to a gene. The CDR3: CASSAPGTVDNEQFF. In DNA form, the CDR3 reads TGTGCCAGCAGCGCCCCCGGGACAGTCGACAATGAGCAGTTCTTC.